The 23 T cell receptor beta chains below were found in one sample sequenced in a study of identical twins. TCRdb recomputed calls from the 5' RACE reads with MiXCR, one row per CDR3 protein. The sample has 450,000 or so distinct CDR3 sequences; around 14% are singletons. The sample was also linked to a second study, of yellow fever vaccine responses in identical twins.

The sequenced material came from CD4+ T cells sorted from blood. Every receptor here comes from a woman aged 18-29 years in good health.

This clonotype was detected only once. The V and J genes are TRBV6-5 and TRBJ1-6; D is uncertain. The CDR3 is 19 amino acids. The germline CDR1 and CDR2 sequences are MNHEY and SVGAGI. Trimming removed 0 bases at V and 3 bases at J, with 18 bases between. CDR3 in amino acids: CASSYSGRPSSIYNSPLHF. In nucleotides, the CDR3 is TGTGCCAGCAGTTACTCCGGGAGGCCCTCTAGCATCTATAATTCACCCCTCCACTTT.

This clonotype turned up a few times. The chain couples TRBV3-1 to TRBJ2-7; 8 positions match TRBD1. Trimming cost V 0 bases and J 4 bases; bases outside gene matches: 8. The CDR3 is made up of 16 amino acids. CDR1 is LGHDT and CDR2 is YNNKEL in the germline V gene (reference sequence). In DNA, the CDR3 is TGTGCCAGCAGCCAAGAGAAGCGGACAGGGTCGTACGAGCAGTACTTC. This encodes CASSQEKRTGSYEQYF.

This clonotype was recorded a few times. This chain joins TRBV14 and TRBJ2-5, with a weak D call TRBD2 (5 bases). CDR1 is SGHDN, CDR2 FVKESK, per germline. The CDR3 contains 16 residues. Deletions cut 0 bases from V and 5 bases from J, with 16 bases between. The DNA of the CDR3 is TGTGCCAGCAGCCAAGACTTCGACACCCGGAGGGAGACCCAGTACTTC. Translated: CASSQDFDTRRETQYF.

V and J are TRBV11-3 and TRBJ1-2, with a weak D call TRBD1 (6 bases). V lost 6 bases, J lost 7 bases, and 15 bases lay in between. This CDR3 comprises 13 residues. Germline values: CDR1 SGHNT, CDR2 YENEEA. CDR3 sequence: CASSSNTGLGYTF. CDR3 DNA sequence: TGTGCCAGCAGTTCTAACACAGGGCTTGGCTACACCTTC.

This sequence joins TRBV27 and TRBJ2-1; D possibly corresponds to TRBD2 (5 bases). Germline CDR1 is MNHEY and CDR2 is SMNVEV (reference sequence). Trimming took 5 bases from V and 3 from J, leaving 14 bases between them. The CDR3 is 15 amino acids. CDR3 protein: CASSPSLALYNEQFF. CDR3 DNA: TGTGCCAGCAGTCCCTCCCTAGCTCTCTACAATGAGCAGTTCTTC.

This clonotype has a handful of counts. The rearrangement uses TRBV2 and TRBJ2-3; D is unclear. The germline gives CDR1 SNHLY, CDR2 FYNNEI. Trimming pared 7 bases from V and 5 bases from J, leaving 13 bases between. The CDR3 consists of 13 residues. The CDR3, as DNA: TGTGCCAGCATTTTAAGTAGGGTAGATACGCAGTATTTT. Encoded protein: CASILSRVDTQYF.

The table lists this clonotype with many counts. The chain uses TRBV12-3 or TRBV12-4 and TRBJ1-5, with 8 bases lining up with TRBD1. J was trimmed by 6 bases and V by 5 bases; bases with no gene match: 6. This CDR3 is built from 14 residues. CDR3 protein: CASSPRQGIQPQHF. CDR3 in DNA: TGTGCCAGCAGTCCACGACAGGGGATTCAGCCCCAGCATTTT.

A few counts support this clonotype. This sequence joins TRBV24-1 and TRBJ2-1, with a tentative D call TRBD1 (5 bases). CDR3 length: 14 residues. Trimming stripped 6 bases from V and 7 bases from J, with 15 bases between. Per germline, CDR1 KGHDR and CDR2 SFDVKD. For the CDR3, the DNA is TGTGCCACCAGTTCAGGGATCTTCAAGAATGAGCAGTTCTTC. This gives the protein CATSSGIFKNEQFF.

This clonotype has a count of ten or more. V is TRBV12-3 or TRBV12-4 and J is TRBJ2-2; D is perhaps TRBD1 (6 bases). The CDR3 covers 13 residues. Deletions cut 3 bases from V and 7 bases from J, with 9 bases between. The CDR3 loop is CASSFQGIGELFF. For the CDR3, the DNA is TGTGCCAGCAGTTTTCAGGGGATCGGGGAGCTGTTTTTT.

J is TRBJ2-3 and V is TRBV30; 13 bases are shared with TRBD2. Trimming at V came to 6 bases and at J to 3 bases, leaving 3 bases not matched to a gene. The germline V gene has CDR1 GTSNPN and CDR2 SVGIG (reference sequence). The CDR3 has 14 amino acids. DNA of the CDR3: TGTGCCTGTTCGGGACTAGCGGGAACAGATACGCAGTATTTT. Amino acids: CACSGLAGTDTQYF.

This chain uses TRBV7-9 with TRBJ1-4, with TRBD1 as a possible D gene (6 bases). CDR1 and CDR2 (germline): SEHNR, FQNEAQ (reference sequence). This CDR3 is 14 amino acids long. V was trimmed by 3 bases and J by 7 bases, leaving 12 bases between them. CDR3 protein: CASSFTGLGEKLFF. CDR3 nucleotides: TGTGCCAGCAGCTTTACAGGGTTAGGTGAAAAACTGTTTTTT.

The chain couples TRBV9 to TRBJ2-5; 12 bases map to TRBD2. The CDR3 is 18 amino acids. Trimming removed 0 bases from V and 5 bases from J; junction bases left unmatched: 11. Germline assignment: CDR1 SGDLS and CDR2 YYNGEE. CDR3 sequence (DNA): TGTGCCAGCAGCGTAGCTCTAGCGGGGGGGCCGCTATTGGAGACCCAGTACTTC. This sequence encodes CASSVALAGGPLLETQYF. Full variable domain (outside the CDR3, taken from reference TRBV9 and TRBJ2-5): DSGVTQTPKHLITATGQRVTLRCSPRSGDLSVYWYQQSLDQGLQFLIQYYNGEERAKGNILERFSAQQFPDLHSELNLSSLELGDSALYFCASSVALAGGPLLETQYFGPGTRLLVL.

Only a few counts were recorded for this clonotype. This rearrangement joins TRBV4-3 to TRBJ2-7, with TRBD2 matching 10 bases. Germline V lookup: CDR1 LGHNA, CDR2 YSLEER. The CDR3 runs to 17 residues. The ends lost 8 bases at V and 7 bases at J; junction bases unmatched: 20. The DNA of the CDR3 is TGCGCCAGCCGCGAGGGGGTAGCGGGAGGCTTGTTGTCTGAGCAGTACTTC. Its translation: CASREGVAGGLLSEQYF.

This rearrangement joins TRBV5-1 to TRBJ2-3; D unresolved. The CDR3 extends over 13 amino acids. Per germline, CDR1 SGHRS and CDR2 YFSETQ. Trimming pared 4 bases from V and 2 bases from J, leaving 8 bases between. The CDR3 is CASSPTPTDTQYF. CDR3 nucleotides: TGCGCCAGCAGCCCGACCCCCACAGATACGCAGTATTTT. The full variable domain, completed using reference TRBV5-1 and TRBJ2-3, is KAGVTQTPRYLIKTRGQQVTLSCSPISGHRSVSWYQQTPGQGLQFLFEYFSETQRNKGNFPGRFSGRQFSNSRSEMNVSTLELGDSALYLCASSPTPTDTQYFGPGTRLTVL.

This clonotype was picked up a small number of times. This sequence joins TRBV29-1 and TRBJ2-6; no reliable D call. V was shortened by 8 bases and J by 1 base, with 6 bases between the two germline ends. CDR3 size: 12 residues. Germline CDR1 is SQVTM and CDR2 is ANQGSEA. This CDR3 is CSPPSGANVLTF. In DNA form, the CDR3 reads TGCAGCCCTCCATCTGGGGCCAACGTCCTGACTTTC. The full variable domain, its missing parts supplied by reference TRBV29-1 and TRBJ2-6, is SAVISQKPSRDICQRGTSLTIQCQVDSQVTMMFWYRQQPGQSLTLIATANQGSEATYESGFVIDKFPISRPNLTFSTLTVSNMSPEDSSIYLCSPPSGANVLTFGAGSRLTVL.

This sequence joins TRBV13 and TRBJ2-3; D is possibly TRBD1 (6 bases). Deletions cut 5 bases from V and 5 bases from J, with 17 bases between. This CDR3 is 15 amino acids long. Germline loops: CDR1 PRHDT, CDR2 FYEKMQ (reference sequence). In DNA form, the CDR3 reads TGTGCCAGCAGCCCTTGGACAGAATCAAAAGATACGCAGTATTTT. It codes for CASSPWTESKDTQYF.

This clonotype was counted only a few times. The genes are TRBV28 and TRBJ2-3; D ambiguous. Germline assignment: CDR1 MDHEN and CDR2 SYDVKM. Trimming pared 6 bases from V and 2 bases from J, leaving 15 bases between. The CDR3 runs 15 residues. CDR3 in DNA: TGTGCCAGCAGCCTACAGTGGGGTTTCACAGATACGCAGTATTTT. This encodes CASSLQWGFTDTQYF.

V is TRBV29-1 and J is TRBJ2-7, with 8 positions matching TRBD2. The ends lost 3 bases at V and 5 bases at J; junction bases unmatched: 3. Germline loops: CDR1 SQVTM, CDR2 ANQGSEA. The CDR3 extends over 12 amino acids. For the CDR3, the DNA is TGCAGCGTTGATCCCGGGGGGGACGAGCAGTACTTC. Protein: CSVDPGGDEQYF.

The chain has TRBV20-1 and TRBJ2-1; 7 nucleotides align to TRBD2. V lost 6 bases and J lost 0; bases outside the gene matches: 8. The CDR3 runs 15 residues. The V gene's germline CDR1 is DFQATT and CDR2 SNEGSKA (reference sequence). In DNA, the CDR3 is TGCAGTGCCCGTAATCTAGCGGTCTCCTACAATGAGCAGTTCTTC. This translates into CSARNLAVSYNEQFF.

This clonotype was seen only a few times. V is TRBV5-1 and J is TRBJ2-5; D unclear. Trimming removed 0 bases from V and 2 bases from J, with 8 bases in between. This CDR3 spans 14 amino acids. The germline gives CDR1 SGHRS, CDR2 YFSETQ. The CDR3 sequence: CASSLEQIQETQYF. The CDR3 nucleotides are TGCGCCAGCAGCTTGGAACAGATACAAGAGACCCAGTACTTC.

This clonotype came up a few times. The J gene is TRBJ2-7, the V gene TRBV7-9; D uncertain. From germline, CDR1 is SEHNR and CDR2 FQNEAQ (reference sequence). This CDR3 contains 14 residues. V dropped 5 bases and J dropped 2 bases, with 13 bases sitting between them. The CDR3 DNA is TGTGCCAGCAGCCCTCCGAGGAACCCCTACGAGCAGTACTTC. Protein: CASSPPRNPYEQYF.

The CDR3 loop reads CASSPRQGTNQPQHF. The CDR3 DNA sequence: TGTGCCAGCAGTCCGAGACAGGGAACCAATCAGCCCCAGCATTTT. The V and J genes are TRBV12-3 or TRBV12-4 and TRBJ1-5; 7 nucleotides align to TRBD1. This CDR3 is built from 15 residues. V was clipped by 5 bases and J by 3 bases; unmatched bases: 7.

The CDR3 reads CASSPGEAVQYF. CDR3 bases: TGTGCCAGCAGCCCGGGCGAAGCCGTTCAGTACTTC. This rearrangement joins TRBV3-1 to TRBJ2-4; D gene uncertain. Germline V CDR1 and CDR2: LGHDT, YNNKEL (reference sequence). The CDR3 is 12 amino acids. Trimming shortened V by 4 bases and J by 11 bases, and 12 bases separated the two germline ends.